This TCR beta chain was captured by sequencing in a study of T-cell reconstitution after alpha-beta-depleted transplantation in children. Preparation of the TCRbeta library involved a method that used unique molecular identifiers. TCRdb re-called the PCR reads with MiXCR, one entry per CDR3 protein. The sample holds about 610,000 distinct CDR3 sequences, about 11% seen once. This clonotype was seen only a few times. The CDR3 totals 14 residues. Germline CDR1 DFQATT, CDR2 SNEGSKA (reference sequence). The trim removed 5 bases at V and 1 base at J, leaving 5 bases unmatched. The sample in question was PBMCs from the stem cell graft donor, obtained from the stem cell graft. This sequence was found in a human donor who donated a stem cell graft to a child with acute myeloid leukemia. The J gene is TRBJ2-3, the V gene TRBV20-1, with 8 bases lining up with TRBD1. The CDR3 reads CSALTGAGTDTQYF. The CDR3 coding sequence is TGCAGTGCTTTGACAGGGGCCGGCACAGATACGCAGTATTTT.